Presented here are 15 T cell receptor beta chains from one specimen sequenced in a study of beta chain features in type 1 diabetes. Every isolated RNA sample was fully reverse transcribed, so sequencing captured expressed TCRB transcripts. The repertoire was sequenced with immunoSEQ multiplex PCR; TCRdb's copy has only in-frame clones and lacks some. Counted here are fewer than 150,000 clones, 6.5% to 8.5% occurring once; the ten biggest clones make up 1.4%. Sequenced input: central memory CD4+ T cells from blood. Every receptor here comes from a woman aged 25 to 39 in good health.

This clone was picked up a small number of times. The chain combines TRBV28 with TRBJ2-1; D may be TRBD1 (6 bases). V was pared by 6 bases and J by 6 bases, with 18 bases between. This CDR3 spans 15 amino acids. Germline CDR1 and CDR2: MDHEN and SYDVKM. DNA for the CDR3: TGTGCCAGCAGCCTTCCGGGACAAGCGCGCAATGAGCAGTTCTTC. Translated, it gives CASSLPGQARNEQFF.

This sequence joins TRBV5-6 and TRBJ2-1, with 12 bases identical to TRBD2. The J segment lost 4 bases and the V segment lost 1 base, leaving 12 bases of the junction unmatched. In germline, CDR1 is SGHDT, CDR2 YYEEEE. The length of the CDR3 is 19 residues. CDR3 in amino acids: CASSLFRLAGAGAYNEQFF. CDR3 in DNA: TGTGCCAGCAGCTTGTTTCGACTAGCGGGAGCAGGGGCATACAATGAGCAGTTCTTC. The whole variable domain, remainder taken from reference TRBV5-6 and TRBJ2-1, is DAGVTQSPTHLIKTRGQQVTLRCSPKSGHDTVSWYQQALGQGPQFIFQYYEEEERQRGNFPDRFSGHQFPNYSSELNVNALLLGDSALYLCASSLFRLAGAGAYNEQFFGPGTRLTVL.

The rearrangement uses TRBV14 and TRBJ2-7; TRBD1 is a possible D gene (5 bases). CDR3 length: 15 residues. Deletions cut 1 base from V and 5 bases from J, with 15 bases between. The germline V gene encodes CDR1 SGHDN and CDR2 FVKESK. The DNA of the CDR3 is TGTGCCAGCAGCCAAGGCCCCAGGGTATTGAACGAGCAGTACTTC. Translated: CASSQGPRVLNEQYF.

This chain uses TRBV7-2 with TRBJ2-1, with 14 bases identical to TRBD2. The V gene end was trimmed by 5 bases and the J gene end by 13 bases; junction bases not matched to a gene: 13. CDR1 SGHTA and CDR2 FQGNSA come from the germline V gene. There are 16 residues in the CDR3. CDR3 sequence (DNA): TGTGCCAGCAGCCCTCGGACTAGCGGGAGGTCTCTCGCACAGTTCTTC. It encodes CASSPRTSGRSLAQFF.

Only a few counts were recorded for this clone. The CDR3: CAIKTGTSEYNEQFF. Written as DNA, the CDR3 is TGTGCCATCAAAACCGGGACTAGCGAGTACAATGAGCAGTTCTTC. The chain joins TRBV10-3 to TRBJ2-1, with TRBD2 matching 10 bases. V lost 7 bases and J lost 4; bases outside the gene matches: 7. From germline, CDR1 is ENHRY and CDR2 SYGVKD. The CDR3 is 15 residues long.

This clone came up a few times. The V and J genes are TRBV6-4 and TRBJ2-5; 7 bases are shared with TRBD2. Germline V gene lookup returns CDR1 MRHNA and CDR2 SNTAGT. This CDR3 has 15 amino acids. The trim removed 6 bases at V and 5 bases at J, leaving 12 bases unmatched. The CDR3 region is CASRLPGGRQETQYF. As DNA, the CDR3 is TGTGCCAGCAGACTCCCGGGGGGACGACAGGAGACCCAGTACTTC.

This chain links TRBV5-4 with TRBJ2-5; D is possibly TRBD2 (5 bases). Trimming left V 4 bases short and J 4 bases short, with 20 bases between. There are 16 residues in the CDR3. The germline V gene has CDR1 SGHNT and CDR2 YYREEE (reference sequence). The CDR3 sequence is CASSVSARSMGETQYF. CDR3 bases: TGTGCCAGCAGCGTTAGCGCCAGATCAATGGGAGAGACCCAGTACTTC. The full variable domain, its missing parts supplied by reference TRBV5-4 and TRBJ2-5, is ETGVTQSPTHLIKTRGQQVTLRCSSQSGHNTVSWYQQALGQGPQFIFQYYREEENGRGNFPPRFSGLQFPNYSSELNVNALELDDSALYLCASSVSARSMGETQYFGPGTRLLVL.

This clone came up a few times. The chain couples TRBV10-3 to TRBJ2-1; 14 nucleotides align to TRBD2. The CDR3 totals 15 residues. Germline lookup yields CDR1 ENHRY and CDR2 SYGVKD. Trimming cost V 6 bases and J 9 bases; bases outside gene matches: 7. The CDR3 loop reads CAISGGLAGEGEQFF. The CDR3 coding sequence is TGTGCCATCAGCGGGGGACTAGCGGGAGAGGGTGAGCAGTTCTTC.

This clone was observed a handful of times. The rearrangement links TRBV6-5 to TRBJ2-5, with D tentatively TRBD2 (5 bases). This CDR3 spans 16 amino acids. CDR1 and CDR2 from the germline V gene are MNHEY and SVGAGI. V shed 2 bases and J shed 5 bases, with 18 bases lying between them. CDR3 loop: CASSYLWESPAETQYF. CDR3 DNA sequence: TGTGCCAGCAGTTACCTCTGGGAGTCCCCAGCCGAGACCCAGTACTTC.

V usage is TRBV28 and J usage is TRBJ2-5, with D possibly TRBD1 on 6 matching bases. CDR1 MDHEN and CDR2 SYDVKM come from the germline V gene. Trimming pared 2 bases from V and 5 bases from J, leaving 15 bases between. The length of the CDR3 is 15 residues. The CDR3 DNA reads as TGTGCCAGCAGTTTAATCTTGGGGGCTGAGGAGACCCAGTACTTC. Translation gives CASSLILGAEETQYF.

This sequence joins TRBV11-2 and TRBJ2-1; a possible D gene is TRBD2 (6 bases). The CDR3 has 16 amino acids. CDR1 is SGHAT and CDR2 is FQNNGV in the germline V gene. V was clipped by 1 base and J by 2 bases, with 12 bases between them. The CDR3 nucleotides read TGTGCCAGCAGCTTAGCGGGGGACTTGCCCTACAATGAGCAGTTCTTC. Encoded protein: CASSLAGDLPYNEQFF.

This clone was seen repeatedly, ten times or more. The chain employs TRBV5-1 and TRBJ2-7; 9 bases fit TRBD1. V was pared by 4 bases and J by 3 bases, with 8 bases of the junction left unmatched. Per the germline V gene, CDR1 is SGHRS and CDR2 is YFSETQ. CDR3 size: 15 residues. The CDR3 sequence: CASSVWTGVNYEQYF. The CDR3 nucleotides are TGCGCCAGCAGCGTGTGGACAGGGGTTAACTACGAGCAGTACTTC.

This clone was detected a few times. V gene TRBV30 combines with J gene TRBJ1-4; D may be TRBD1 (5 bases). The CDR3 sequence is 13 residues long. Germline loops: CDR1 GTSNPN, CDR2 SVGIG (reference sequence). V lost 4 bases, J lost 8 bases, and 14 bases lay in between. The DNA for the CDR3 is TGTGCCTGGAATCGGGGGGGGGAAGAAAAACTGTTTTTT. This codes for CAWNRGGEEKLFF.

This clone was seen more than once but under ten times. V and J are TRBV9 and TRBJ2-1; 10 bases align to TRBD2. Germline CDR1 is SGDLS and CDR2 is YYNGEE. J gave up 10 bases and V 2 bases, and 9 bases lay outside the gene matches. CDR3 length: 15 amino acids. In DNA form, the CDR3 reads TGTGCCAGCAGCGTTCAAGCGGGAGGGCCAGGAGAGCAGTTCTTC. Amino acids: CASSVQAGGPGEQFF.

The J gene is TRBJ2-7, the V gene TRBV28, with a possible D match to TRBD1 (5 bases). Between the trimmed V and J ends, which lost 1 base and 1 base, there was a span of 8 bases. The CDR3 runs to 14 residues. The germline CDR1 and CDR2 sequences are MDHEN and SYDVKM. For the CDR3, the DNA is TGTGCCAGCAGTTTATTCCAGGGATCCTACGAGCAGTACTTC. Protein sequence: CASSLFQGSYEQYF.